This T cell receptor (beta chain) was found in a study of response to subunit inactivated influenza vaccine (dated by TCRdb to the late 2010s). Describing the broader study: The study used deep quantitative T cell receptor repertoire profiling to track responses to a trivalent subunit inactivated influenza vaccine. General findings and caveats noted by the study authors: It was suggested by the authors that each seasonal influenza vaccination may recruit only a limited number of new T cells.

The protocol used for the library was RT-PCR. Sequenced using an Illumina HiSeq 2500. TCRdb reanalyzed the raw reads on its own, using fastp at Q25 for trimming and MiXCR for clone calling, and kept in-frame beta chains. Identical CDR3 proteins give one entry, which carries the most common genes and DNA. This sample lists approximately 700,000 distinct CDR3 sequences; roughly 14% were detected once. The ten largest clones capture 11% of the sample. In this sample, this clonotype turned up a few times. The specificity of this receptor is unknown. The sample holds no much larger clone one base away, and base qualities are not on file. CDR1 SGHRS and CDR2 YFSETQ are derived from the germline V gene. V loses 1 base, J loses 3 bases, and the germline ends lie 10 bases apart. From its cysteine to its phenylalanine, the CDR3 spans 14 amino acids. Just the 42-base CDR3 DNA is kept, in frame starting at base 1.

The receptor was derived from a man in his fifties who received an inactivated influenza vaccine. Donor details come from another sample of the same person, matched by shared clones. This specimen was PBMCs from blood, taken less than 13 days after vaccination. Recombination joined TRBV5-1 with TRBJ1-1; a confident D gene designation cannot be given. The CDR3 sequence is CASSLPFGDTEAFF. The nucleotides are TGCGCCAGCAGCTTGCCTTTCGGGGACACTGAAGCTTTCTTT.